A single sample gave rise to the 8 T cell receptor beta chains below, sequenced in a study of shared clonotypes between healthy human individuals. The repertoire was sequenced with immunoSEQ multiplex PCR; TCRdb's copy has only in-frame clones and lacks some. The table shows around 2.5 million clones, with over 85% occurring only once. Sequencing was done on a sample of naive CD4+ T cells from PBMCs. Subset specified: CD45RA+ positively selected. All receptors derive from a man aged 18-30 years in good health. Some clones in this sample may be carry-over from other donors' samples.

The rearrangement uses TRBV4-1 and TRBJ2-5; a possible D gene is TRBD1 (6 bases). The CDR3 is 14 residues long. Trimming removed 7 bases from V and 5 bases from J, with 17 bases in between. Germline CDR1 MGHRA, CDR2 YSYEKL. The CDR3 sequence is CASTPEGGSETQYF. The CDR3 DNA is TGCGCCAGCACCCCAGAAGGGGGATCGGAGACCCAGTACTTC.

CDR3 protein: CASNYIAGHTGELFF. In DNA, the CDR3 is TGTGCCAGTAATTATATAGCGGGACACACCGGGGAGCTGTTTTTT. The chain joins TRBV19 to TRBJ2-2; 8 positions match TRBD2. This CDR3 region has 15 residues. V trimming: 7 bases; J trimming: 3 bases; junction bases outside the gene matches: 7. Per the germline V gene, CDR1 is LNHDA and CDR2 is SQIVND (reference sequence).

The J gene is TRBJ1-2, the V gene TRBV27, with D maybe TRBD1 (5 bases). Per germline, CDR1 MNHEY and CDR2 SMNVEV (reference sequence). The V end lost 1 base, the J end lost 4 bases, and 13 bases lay between the germline ends. The CDR3 has 15 amino acids. CDR3 residues: CASSLLSGPVYGYTF. CDR3 coding DNA: TGTGCCAGCAGTTTATTGTCGGGGCCCGTCTATGGCTACACCTTC.

The chain is built from TRBV7-8 and TRBJ2-7; 7 positions match TRBD2. Trimming took 4 bases from V and 5 from J; bases not matched to a gene: 11. CDR3 length equals 15 residues. Germline values: CDR1 SGHVS, CDR2 FQNEAQ. Here the CDR3 DNA reads TGTGCCAGCAGCTCGAATCCGGGGGGTCGGGACGAGCAGTACTTC. It yields the protein CASSSNPGGRDEQYF. Supplemented by reference TRBV7-8 and TRBJ2-7, the full variable domain reads GAGVSQSPRYKVAKRGQDVALRCDPISGHVSLFWYQQALGQGPEFLTYFQNEAQLDKSGLPSDRFFAERPEGSVSTLKIQRTQQEDSAVYLCASSSNPGGRDEQYFGPGTRLTVT.

The chain combines TRBV9 with TRBJ2-3, with 8 bases that match TRBD2. The V gene's germline CDR1 is SGDLS and CDR2 YYNGEE. There are 15 residues in the CDR3. V dropped 3 bases and J dropped 4; count of bases not matched to a gene: 7. CDR3 sequence: CASSGSGNPPDTQYF. The CDR3 DNA follows: TGTGCCAGCAGCGGTAGCGGGAACCCCCCAGATACGCAGTATTTT.

The chain links TRBV5-4 to TRBJ2-1; D perhaps matches TRBD2 (6 bases). This CDR3 comprises 18 residues. Germline V gene lookup returns CDR1 SGHNT and CDR2 YYREEE (reference sequence). The V and J ends lost 2 bases and 4 bases respectively, with 22 bases between them. The CDR3 reads CASSFSRGTTLKYNEQFF. CDR3 sequence (DNA): TGTGCCAGCAGCTTCTCCCGGGGGACGACCCTAAAATACAATGAGCAGTTCTTC.

This chain uses TRBV27 with TRBJ2-4, with 7 bases identical to TRBD2. The germline V gene encodes CDR1 MNHEY and CDR2 SMNVEV (reference sequence). The CDR3 is 14 amino acids. With V trimmed by 3 bases and J by 7 bases, 6 bases remained unmatched. CDR3 sequence reads: CASSLAGALNIQYF. CDR3 DNA sequence: TGTGCCAGCAGTTTGGCGGGAGCACTGAACATTCAGTACTTC.

The rearrangement joins TRBV9 to TRBJ1-2; D is unclear. This CDR3 is 12 amino acids long. The V end lost 1 base, the J end lost 3 bases, and 4 bases lay between the germline ends. Germline-derived CDR1 and CDR2 are SGDLS and YYNGEE. The CDR3 here is CASSVSHYGYTF. CDR3 nucleotides: TGTGCCAGCAGCGTATCCCACTATGGCTACACCTTC.